Below, 20 T cell receptor beta chains from the same sample are listed, as sequenced in a study of technical replicates of blood from a few donors. TCRdb's table, derived via immunoSEQ multiplex PCR, lists solely in-frame clones and lacks some. The sample has about 79,000 clones; about nine tenths are singletons. Sequences were obtained from T cells isolated from PBMCs. All receptors come from a human donor in good health. Some clones in this sample may be carry-over from other donors' samples.

This chain connects TRBV6-5 to TRBJ2-2; 9 bases are shared with TRBD1. With V trimmed by 7 bases and J by 7 bases, 7 bases remained unmatched. This CDR3 contains 14 residues. CDR1 is MNHEY and CDR2 is SVGAGI in the germline V gene. The CDR3 loop reads CASTWTGEVGELFF. The CDR3 DNA reads as TGTGCCAGCACTTGGACAGGGGAGGTCGGGGAGCTGTTTTTT.

The J gene is TRBJ2-7, the V gene TRBV7-9, with TRBD1 identical over 10 bases. There are 16 residues in the CDR3. V dropped 3 bases and J dropped 0; count of bases not matched to a gene: 5. Germline V gene lookup returns CDR1 SEHNR and CDR2 FQNEAQ (reference sequence). The CDR3 DNA reads TGTGCCAGCAGCTTGGACAGGGGGAAGGCCTCCTACGAGCAGTACTTC. Protein sequence: CASSLDRGKASYEQYF.

The chain couples TRBV7-3 to TRBJ2-1, with 7 bases identical to TRBD2. Germline assignment: CDR1 SGHTA and CDR2 FQGTGA. V gave up 2 bases and J gave up 7 bases; unmatched junction bases: 11. The length of the CDR3 is 16 residues. The CDR3, as DNA: TGTGCCAGCAGCTTACAAGGGACTACGACATGGAATGAGCAGTTCTTC. It is translated as CASSLQGTTTWNEQFF.

This rearrangement joins TRBV6-5 to TRBJ2-2; 13 nucleotides align to TRBD2. The germline V gene has CDR1 MNHEY and CDR2 SVGAGI. CDR3 size: 15 residues. After removal of 8 bases from V and 7 bases from J, the junction contained 7 bases not matched to a gene. The CDR3 here is CASYGLAGVIGELFF. The CDR3 region has the DNA TGTGCCAGCTATGGACTAGCGGGAGTAATCGGGGAGCTGTTTTTT.

The chain uses TRBV4-3 and TRBJ2-1; perhaps TRBD2 as D (5 bases). The CDR3 is 13 residues long. V lost 0 bases and J lost 9, with 9 bases in between. The germline V gene has CDR1 LGHNA and CDR2 YSLEER. The CDR3 DNA reads as TGCGCCAGCAGCCAAGATTGGGCGGGTGAGCAGTTCTTC. It encodes CASSQDWAGEQFF.

This rearrangement joins TRBV6-1 to TRBJ1-6; D unresolved. The CDR3 extends over 13 amino acids. CDR1 is MNHNS and CDR2 is SASEGT in the germline V gene. Trimming left V 2 bases short and J 10 bases short, with 9 bases between. The CDR3 nucleotides read TGTGCCAGCAGTGAATTGGAGCGGTCACCCCTCCACTTT. This gives the protein CASSELERSPLHF.

The genes are TRBV4-3 and TRBJ2-7, with D uncertain. The germline V gene has CDR1 LGHNA and CDR2 YSLEER. The CDR3 is 14 amino acids. The V end was cut by 0 bases, the J end by 0 bases, with 6 bases between. CDR3 in amino acids: CASSQDISSYEQYF. The CDR3 DNA is TGCGCCAGCAGCCAAGATATCAGCTCCTACGAGCAGTACTTC.

V and J are TRBV28 and TRBJ2-7; the match to TRBD1 covers 8 bases. The V gene end was trimmed by 7 bases and the J gene end by 5 bases; junction bases not matched to a gene: 7. CDR1 and CDR2 (germline): MDHEN, SYDVKM. CDR3 size: 13 residues. The CDR3 is CASTKDRVDEQYF. The CDR3 DNA is TGTGCCAGCACCAAGGACAGGGTGGACGAGCAGTACTTC.

This sequence joins TRBV29-1 and TRBJ2-7, with 9 nucleotides matching TRBD1. CDR3 length: 16 residues. The junction had 13 bases not matched to a gene; V was cut back by 3 bases and J by 4 bases. From germline, CDR1 is SQVTM and CDR2 ANQGSEA. Written as DNA, the CDR3 is TGCAGCGTTGATGGGAGCCCCGGGACAGGGTCGTACGAGCAGTACTTC. Translation gives CSVDGSPGTGSYEQYF.

The chain couples TRBV6-4 to TRBJ2-4, with 11 bases lining up with TRBD1. After removal of 5 bases from V and 7 bases from J, the junction contained 4 bases not matched to a gene. This CDR3 contains 14 residues. The germline V gene encodes CDR1 MRHNA and CDR2 SNTAGT. The chain's CDR3 is CASSQGTGGNIQYF. The CDR3 DNA reads TGTGCCAGCAGTCAAGGGACAGGGGGTAACATTCAGTACTTC.

The chain combines TRBV9 with TRBJ1-2, with 7 bases identical to TRBD1. This CDR3 region has 14 residues. Germline V gene sequence: CDR1 SGDLS, CDR2 YYNGEE. The V gene end was trimmed by 3 bases and the J gene end by 4 bases; junction bases not matched to a gene: 6. CDR3 nucleotide sequence: TGTGCCAGCAGCGGACACAGGGACAGCTATGGCTACACCTTC. It translates to CASSGHRDSYGYTF.

The chain has TRBV4-2 and TRBJ2-1; possible D gene TRBD2, 6 bases. The CDR3 has 21 residues. V lost 0 bases to trimming and J lost 1 base, with 25 bases between them. Germline CDR1 is LGHNA and CDR2 is YNFKEQ. The CDR3 region has the DNA TGTGCCAGCAGCCAAGACTCTTGGGAAGGAGGGCGGGACCGGTCCTACAATGAGCAGTTCTTC. This sequence encodes CASSQDSWEGGRDRSYNEQFF.

This chain connects TRBV9 to TRBJ2-7, with unresolved D. V shed 0 bases and J shed 6 bases, with 10 bases lying between them. Germline lookup yields CDR1 SGDLS and CDR2 YYNGEE. This CDR3 has 13 residues. In DNA, the CDR3 is TGTGCCAGCAGCGTAGTTCCGTCGGGCGAGCAGTACTTC. This gives the protein CASSVVPSGEQYF.

The V gene is TRBV7-9, the J gene TRBJ1-1; the D gene is possibly TRBD1 (5 bases). Germline V lookup: CDR1 SEHNR, CDR2 FQNEAQ (reference sequence). Trimming took 4 bases from V and 7 from J, leaving 10 bases between them. The CDR3 totals 12 residues. CDR3 coding DNA: TGTGCCAGCAGCTACGGGGGAAGTGAAGCTTTCTTT. This sequence encodes CASSYGGSEAFF.

The rearrangement links TRBV12-5 to TRBJ2-1; D call uncertain. The CDR3 runs to 14 residues. The V end lost 1 base, the J end lost 3 bases, and 7 bases lay between the germline ends. Germline CDR1 LGHNT, CDR2 FRNRAP. For the CDR3, the DNA is TGTGCTAGTGGTTTGGGGCAGATCTACAATGAGCAGTTCTTC. This codes for CASGLGQIYNEQFF.

The rearrangement uses TRBV4-3 and TRBJ2-7; D unresolved. The CDR3 is made up of 16 amino acids. CDR1 is LGHNA, CDR2 YSLEER, per germline. Trimming shortened V by 0 bases and J by 2 bases, and 14 bases separated the two germline ends. CDR3 bases: TGCGCCAGCAGCCAAGATTTCAATCGAGCACCCTACGAGCAGTACTTC. Protein: CASSQDFNRAPYEQYF.

This chain links TRBV9 with TRBJ2-1, with 10 bases matching TRBD2. The CDR3 runs 15 residues. V was pared by 2 bases and J by 5 bases, with 4 bases of the junction left unmatched. Germline assignment: CDR1 SGDLS and CDR2 YYNGEE. The chain's CDR3 is CASSVRTSGNNEQFF. Here the CDR3 DNA reads TGTGCCAGCAGCGTGAGGACTAGCGGCAACAATGAGCAGTTCTTC.

In its sample, this clone was seen once. The V call is TRBV7-2, the J call TRBJ2-2; the match to TRBD2 covers 7 bases. Trimming cost V 3 bases and J 4 bases; bases outside gene matches: 5. The CDR3 is made up of 15 amino acids. Germline V gives CDR1 SGHTA, CDR2 FQGNSA. The CDR3 reads CASSLGDYTTGELFF. The DNA for the CDR3 is TGTGCCAGCAGCTTGGGGGACTATACCACCGGGGAGCTGTTTTTT.

The chain joins TRBV9 to TRBJ1-2; 8 bases align to TRBD1. The CDR3 length is 14 residues. The V gene's germline CDR1 is SGDLS and CDR2 YYNGEE. V was pared by 5 bases and J by 3 bases, with 6 bases of the junction left unmatched. The CDR3 reads CASRGQGLHYGYTF. For the CDR3, the DNA is TGTGCCAGCAGAGGACAGGGCCTTCACTATGGCTACACCTTC.

This clone appeared once. The gene calls are TRBV15 and TRBJ1-5; D is unresolved. The CDR3 length is 13 residues. Germline V gene lookup returns CDR1 LNHNV and CDR2 YYDKDF (reference sequence). V lost 1 base and J lost 5, with 6 bases in between. CDR3 sequence: CATSRGGDQPQHF. Written as DNA, the CDR3 is TGTGCCACCAGCAGAGGAGGAGATCAGCCCCAGCATTTT. The whole variable domain, remainder taken from reference TRBV15 and TRBJ1-5, is DAMVIQNPRYQVTQFGKPVTLSCSQTLNHNVMYWYQQKSSQAPKLLFHYYDKDFNNEADTPDNFQSRRPNTSFCFLDIRSPGLGDTAMYLCATSRGGDQPQHFGDGTRLSIL.